This is a list of T cell receptor beta chains from one sample in a study of shared clonotypes between healthy human individuals. Sequenced by immunoSEQ multiplex PCR; TCRdb stores in-frame clones only, minus some. The data show some 2,000,000 clones, approximately 94% seen once. The sample was naive CD4+ T cells sorted from blood. These receptor sequences come from a young man in good health. Each CDR3 is given with its conserved first and last residue. D genes are given only for firm matches.

D,V,CDR3
.,TRBV6-5,CASSYSGDRNEKLFF
.,TRBV9,CASSVDPYNEQFF
.,TRBV10-2,CASSEGLKGLAFDNEQFF
.,TRBV4-3,CASSQVLGYEQYF
.,TRBV6-5,CASSYPGEQFF
.,TRBV28,CASSSPGRSPYEQYF
.,TRBV25-1,CASSGRGHEQFF
.,TRBV7-2,CASNGGAGSNQPQHF
TRBD1,TRBV5-4,CASSPRQGRYTEAFF
.,TRBV5-5,CASSLDVHEQYF
TRBD1,TRBV11-3,CASSSGQGLTDTQYF
.,TRBV18,CASSLSLRVNEQYF
.,TRBV6-6,CASSPRGIGNTIYF
.,TRBV28,CASSLIVQGRANVLTF
.,TRBV5-1,CASSFVAGTDTQYF
.,TRBV10-3,CAITRSWGIQETQYF
.,TRBV5-6,CASSPTDGANYGYTF
.,TRBV5-6,CASSSDPGQNNSPLHF
.,TRBV18,CASSPILVFGGSGNTIYF
.,TRBV9,CASSVEEGGDYGYTF
.,TRBV27,CASSSGEALVYEQYF
.,TRBV18,CASSPPLSSGNTIYF
.,TRBV6-1,CASLEGGARYGYTF
.,TRBV5-6,CASSLRLVSSTDTQYF
TRBD2,TRBV9,CASSVGLAGGAQYF
.,TRBV7-9,CASSTQDPTRSGANVLTF
TRBD1,TRBV4-1,CASSPISGTGTNQYF
.,TRBV23-1,CASSFVTTGELFF
.,TRBV7-2,CASTLGGAGATNEKLFF
TRBD1,TRBV27,CASRSGTGGNSPLHF
.,TRBV30,CAWKGGLKRGKLFF
.,TRBV19,CASSMDRRAPYEQYF
TRBD2,TRBV15,CATSRVGSGMKETQYF
TRBD1,TRBV5-7,CASSVSGGLSNQPQHF
.,TRBV28,CASSLLVNPLDEQYF
.,TRBV6-1,CASSAQGSAQYF
.,TRBV15,CATSRDPGDGYTF
.,TRBV18,CASSPGTTYQPQHF
TRBD1,TRBV7-9,CASSSGTATNEKLFF